This T cell receptor (beta chain) was documented in a study of human T cells and chemical hapten exposure. Turning to the study itself: Diphenylcyclopropenone was applied weekly to patients' scalps across the approximately 25-week study. Points from the study as a whole: More PT1 expanded TCRs went with higher patch test scores.

Trimming pared 4 bases from V and 4 bases from J, leaving 10 bases between. CDR3 length equals 13 residues. Germline V lookup: CDR1 ENHRY, CDR2 SYGVKD. Documented time point: patch test 1, 2 weeks after DPC sensitization. The treatment denotes: therapeutic diphenylcyclopropenone sensitization with weekly scalp DPC. The drawing of blood occurred before each patch test was applied. As concerns this clonotype: What it recognizes is unknown.

MiXCR, run by TCRdb on the RACE reads, gives a single entry per CDR3 protein. The sample includes 75,000 to 100,000 distinct CDR3 sequences, roughly 12% of them seen just once. This specimen consisted of whole blood, obtained in connection with sensitization to the hapten diphenylcyclopropenone (DPC). The sequence was collected from a woman aged 40-49 years with alopecia areata. Some clones in this sample may be carry-over from other donors' samples. The chain is built from TRBV10-3 and TRBJ1-2; no clear D gene. CDR3 in DNA: TGTGCCATCAGTGGAGATGGATTCTATGGCTACACCTTC. Its protein is CAISGDGFYGYTF.